The 14 T cell receptor beta chains listed next were all sequenced from one sample in a study of cytomegalovirus exposure and HLA in healthy donors. PCR employed 60 Vbeta and 13 Jbeta primers. Assay used: immunoSEQ multiplex PCR; TCRdb lists only in-frame clones, some missing. This table has about 110,000 clones, 15% appearing once. The sequenced sample was PBMCs. These receptors were taken from a young woman in good health and CMV-seronegative.

The V call is TRBV19, the J call TRBJ2-6; unclear D gene. Germline-derived CDR1 and CDR2 are LNHDA and SQIVND (reference sequence). This CDR3 has 16 amino acids. V was trimmed by 9 bases and J by 0 bases, leaving 15 bases between them. The CDR3 loop reads CASTTTSSSGANVLTF. CDR3 DNA: TGTGCCAGCACTACCACGTCCTCCTCTGGGGCCAACGTCCTGACTTTC.

Only a few counts were recorded for this clone. J is TRBJ1-1 and V is TRBV9; a weak D match, TRBD1 (5 bases). Trimming removed 0 bases from V and 4 bases from J, with 13 bases in between. The CDR3 has 15 residues. The V gene's germline CDR1 is SGDLS and CDR2 YYNGEE. The DNA for the CDR3 is TGTGCCAGCAGCGTAGACGCCAGTGGGGCCACTGAAGCTTTCTTT. Protein: CASSVDASGATEAFF.

V usage is TRBV30 and J usage is TRBJ2-1, with 10 nucleotides matching TRBD2. Germline CDR1 reads GTSNPN; CDR2 reads SVGIG (reference sequence). J gave up 3 bases and V 3 bases, and 2 bases lay outside the gene matches. The CDR3 extends over 14 amino acids. CDR3 amino acids: CAWRERGGYNEQFF. CDR3 DNA: TGTGCCTGGAGGGAGCGGGGGGGCTACAATGAGCAGTTCTTC.

This chain connects TRBV5-1 to TRBJ1-3; unclear D gene. This CDR3 contains 14 residues. CDR1 and CDR2 from the germline V gene are SGHRS and YFSETQ. V was shortened by 4 bases and J by 2 bases, with 10 bases between the two germline ends. The CDR3 loop reads CASSLERAGNTIYF. CDR3 coding DNA: TGCGCCAGCAGCCTGGAGAGGGCTGGAAACACCATATATTTT.

The V and J genes are TRBV28 and TRBJ1-4; D not certain. This CDR3 has 15 amino acids. V was trimmed by 3 bases and J by 8 bases, leaving 16 bases between them. Germline CDR1 and CDR2: MDHEN and SYDVKM. Here the CDR3 reads CASSFGWAGREKLFF. The CDR3, as DNA: TGTGCCAGCAGTTTTGGGTGGGCCGGTCGGGAAAAACTGTTTTTT.

This clone has a single count. This chain uses TRBV5-6 with TRBJ2-7, with D perhaps TRBD1 (6 bases). The CDR3 runs to 16 residues. V was clipped by 0 bases and J by 3 bases, with 16 bases between them. From germline, CDR1 is SGHDT and CDR2 YYEEEE. CDR3 DNA: TGTGCCAGCAGCTTGGCCTGGACAGAGGCCAACTACGAGCAGTACTTC. Residues: CASSLAWTEANYEQYF.

V is TRBV5-4 and J is TRBJ2-5; 8 bases agree with TRBD1. This CDR3 is built from 16 residues. In germline, CDR1 is SGHNT, CDR2 YYREEE (reference sequence). With V trimmed by 2 bases and J by 1 base, 7 bases remained unmatched. CDR3 residues: CASSLSATGAQETQYF. As DNA, the CDR3 is TGTGCCAGCAGCTTATCCGCGACAGGGGCCCAAGAGACCCAGTACTTC. Looking up the rest from reference TRBV5-4 and TRBJ2-5 gives the full variable domain: ETGVTQSPTHLIKTRGQQVTLRCSSQSGHNTVSWYQQALGQGPQFIFQYYREEENGRGNFPPRFSGLQFPNYSSELNVNALELDDSALYLCASSLSATGAQETQYFGPGTRLLVL.

This clone was counted between two and nine times. The rearrangement joins TRBV5-4 to TRBJ1-1; unclear D gene. The germline gives CDR1 SGHNT, CDR2 YYREEE (reference sequence). Trimming took off 5 bases at V and 0 bases at J, with 8 bases between the two ends. CDR3 length: 13 amino acids. CDR3 nucleotide sequence: TGTGCCAGCAGAAGGGAGCTGAACACTGAAGCTTTCTTT. It is translated as CASRRELNTEAFF.

This clone was seen only a few times. The chain couples TRBV6-4 to TRBJ2-6; no clear D gene. V gave up 6 bases and J gave up 1 base, with 10 bases separating them. The CDR3 sequence is 15 residues long. CDR1 is MRHNA, CDR2 SNTAGT, per germline. This chain's CDR3 is CASSPTASGANVLTF. The CDR3 DNA sequence: TGTGCCAGCAGCCCAACTGCGTCTGGGGCCAACGTCCTGACTTTC.

The rearrangement links TRBV30 to TRBJ1-1; D is undetermined. Trimming removed 0 bases at V and 10 bases at J, with 15 bases between. This CDR3 is 13 amino acids long. The germline V gene has CDR1 GTSNPN and CDR2 SVGIG (reference sequence). The CDR3 DNA is TGTGCCTGGAGTGTACTTGTGGGAGAGGTAGCTTTCTTT. Protein product: CAWSVLVGEVAFF.

This clone was found a few times. CDR3 bases: TGTGCCAGCAACCTGAGGGGGCGGAACACTGAAGCTTTCTTT. Translated: CASNLRGRNTEAFF. The chain is built from TRBV28 and TRBJ1-1, with 7 bases fitting TRBD1. CDR3 size: 14 residues. The germline gives CDR1 MDHEN, CDR2 SYDVKM. V gave up 7 bases and J gave up 1 base; unmatched junction bases: 6.

This sequence joins TRBV19 and TRBJ2-7; 11 nucleotides agree with TRBD2. The germline V gene encodes CDR1 LNHDA and CDR2 SQIVND (reference sequence). The J segment lost 4 bases and the V segment lost 5 bases, leaving 4 bases of the junction unmatched. This CDR3 comprises 14 residues. CDR3 sequence reads: CASSLRTSGYEQYF. CDR3 nucleotide sequence: TGTGCCAGTAGTCTACGGACTAGCGGGTACGAGCAGTACTTC.

Only a few counts were recorded for this clone. The genes are TRBV5-1 and TRBJ2-3, with D possibly matching TRBD1 (5 bases). Germline lookup yields CDR1 SGHRS and CDR2 YFSETQ. Trimming took off 0 bases at V and 5 bases at J, with 7 bases between the two ends. The CDR3 consists of 13 residues. The CDR3 DNA reads TGCGCCAGCAGCTTGGCCAGGGTAGATACGCAGTATTTT. As protein: CASSLARVDTQYF. Using reference TRBV5-1 and TRBJ2-3 for the parts outside the CDR3, the full variable domain is KAGVTQTPRYLIKTRGQQVTLSCSPISGHRSVSWYQQTPGQGLQFLFEYFSETQRNKGNFPGRFSGRQFSNSRSEMNVSTLELGDSALYLCASSLARVDTQYFGPGTRLTVL.

In its sample, this clone was seen a few times. The genes are TRBV7-9 and TRBJ2-6; tentatively, D is TRBD2 (6 bases). V was pared by 3 bases and J by 2 bases, with 11 bases between. This CDR3 comprises 16 residues. Germline CDR1 is SEHNR and CDR2 is FQNEAQ (reference sequence). CDR3 sequence: CASSLGGTAGANVLTF. In DNA, the CDR3 is TGTGCCAGCAGCTTGGGGGGAACGGCTGGGGCCAACGTCCTGACTTTC.